This T cell receptor beta chain appears in the sequencing data of a study of blood T cell repertoires in COVID-19. Whole-study context: Nucleic acid was either cDNA or gDNA, and it came from T cells, B-cell-depleted T cells, or PBMCs.

The CDR3 extends over 15 amino acids. V lost 2 bases and J 10 bases, leaving 18 bases between the germline ends. CDR1 and CDR2 from the germline V gene are LGHDT and YNNKEL (reference sequence). Original processing methods: Reference gene primer amplification gave nucleated cell count estimates. The repertoire was sequenced with immunoSEQ multiplex PCR; TCRdb's copy has only in-frame clones and lacks some. V and J calls and clone size are copied from that table; D and trimming were computed from the DNA. Here the sample spans 80,000 to 95,000 clones, roughly 88% being singletons. Sample: peripheral blood. The sequence derives from a woman aged 80 or older with active or convalescent COVID-19. The V and J genes are TRBV3-1 (or the pseudogene TRBV3-2) and TRBJ2-1; D possibly corresponds to TRBD2 (6 bases). The CDR3 nucleotides are TGTGCCAGCAGCCAACGGCGGGACTCGCCTCGGGAGCAGTTCTTC. This translates into CASSQRRDSPREQFF.